The clone carrying this TCR beta chain was seen at least ten times. Its matching antigen is unknown. The sample belongs to a study of T-cell reconstitution after alpha-beta-depleted transplantation in children. Points from the study as a whole: T-cell numbers and diversity, one year after transplant, stemmed largely from T cells that were newly produced. Expanded graft clones numbering several hundred reportedly gave rise to alpha-beta T cells about two months after transplant. Some patients' high day-60 TCRbeta diversity was attributed to recipient cells surviving conditioning.

V trimming: 5 bases; J trimming: 1 base; junction bases outside the gene matches: 3. The CDR3 loop spans 14 amino acids. Germline V gives CDR1 SQVTM, CDR2 ANQGSEA. TCRbeta library construction was performed incorporating unique molecular identifiers. Each CDR3 protein is one row after TCRdb ran MiXCR on the PCR reads. This sample has about 260,000 distinct CDR3 sequences, with roughly 12% found just once. The origin of this receptor is a male patient aged 2 to 9 who had a stem cell transplant for chronic granulomatous disease, so the T cells may come from the graft donor. The source was peripheral blood, collected 180 days after TCRalphabeta/CD19-depleted stem cell transplant. The V call is TRBV29-1, the J call TRBJ2-4; 9 bases are a match to TRBD2. CDR3 coding DNA: TGCAGCGTTAGGCGGGGGGGGGCCAAAAACATTCAGTACTTC. Translation: CSVRRGGAKNIQYF.